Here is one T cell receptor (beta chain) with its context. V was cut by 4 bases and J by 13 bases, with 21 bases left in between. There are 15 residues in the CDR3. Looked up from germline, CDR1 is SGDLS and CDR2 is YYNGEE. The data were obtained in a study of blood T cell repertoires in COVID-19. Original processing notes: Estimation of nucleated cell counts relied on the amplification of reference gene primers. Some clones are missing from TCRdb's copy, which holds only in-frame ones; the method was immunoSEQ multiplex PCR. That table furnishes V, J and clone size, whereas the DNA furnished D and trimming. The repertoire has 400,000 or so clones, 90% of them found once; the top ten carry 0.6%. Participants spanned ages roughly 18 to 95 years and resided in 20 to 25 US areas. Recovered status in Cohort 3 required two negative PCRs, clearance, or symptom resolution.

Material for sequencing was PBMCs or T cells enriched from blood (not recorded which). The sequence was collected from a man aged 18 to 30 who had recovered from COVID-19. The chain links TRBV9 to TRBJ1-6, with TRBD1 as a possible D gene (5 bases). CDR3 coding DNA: TGTGCCAGCAGCTGGTCCGGGACTTCAGAAGGGCCCCTCCACTTT. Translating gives CASSWSGTSEGPLHF. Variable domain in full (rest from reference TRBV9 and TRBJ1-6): DSGVTQTPKHLITATGQRVTLRCSPRSGDLSVYWYQQSLDQGLQFLIQYYNGEERAKGNILERFSAQQFPDLHSELNLSSLELGDSALYFCASSWSGTSEGPLHFGNGTRLTVT.